The present TCR beta chain was sequenced within a study of cytotoxic CD8 clonotypes in ibrutinib-treated CLL. Study-level information: Per sample, productive templates averaged around 250,000 and productive rearrangements averaged approximately 90,000.

Study-wide results and caveats: There were few public clonotypes, and on treatment they contracted or stayed stable.

This CDR3 region has 15 residues. The germline V gene encodes CDR1 SGHTS and CDR2 YDEGEE. V was pared by 5 bases and J by 7 bases, with 10 bases of the junction left unmatched. As concerns this clone: Its antigen is currently unknown.

Clones were sequenced by immunoSEQ multiplex PCR, and TCRdb holds only the in-frame ones, with some missing. In the table there are under 45,000 clones, 65% to 70% of which are singletons. The chain carries TRBV5-8 and TRBJ2-1; 9 nucleotides align to TRBD2. The sequence came from a human donor with chronic lymphocytic leukemia. The input for sequencing was PBMCs, taken at disease progression, from a patient treated with ibrutinib. CDR3 residues: CASRQTSGSLNEQFF. Written as DNA, the CDR3 is TGTGCCAGCAGGCAGACTAGCGGTAGTTTGAATGAGCAGTTCTTC.